This T cell receptor (beta chain) emerged from a study of cytomegalovirus exposure and HLA in healthy donors. Study observations and caveats: Accounts indicate the classifier identified cytomegalovirus status with strong specificity and sensitivity. According to an earlier analysis, most TCR beta V segments yielded productive rearrangements about 87% or about 30% of the time.

Comments on this clone: The antigen remains unidentified.

The germline V gene has CDR1 KGHSH and CDR2 LQKENI. The length of the CDR3 is 15 residues. Trimming cost V 3 bases and J 1 base, with 9 bases left between them. In the PCR, 60 Vbeta and 13 Jbeta primers were used. Libraries were prepared by immunoSEQ multiplex PCR; TCRdb keeps only in-frame clonotypes and omits some of them. The data show roughly 170,000 clones, around 80% seen once. Sequencing used PBMCs. This chain uses TRBV18 with TRBJ2-2; D is possibly TRBD1 (6 bases). The clonotype comes from a man aged 30 to 39 in good health and CMV-seropositive. The CDR3, as DNA: TGTGCCAGCTCACCCCAGGGACAGAACACCGGGGAGCTGTTTTTT. It encodes CASSPQGQNTGELFF.